The 8 T cell receptor beta chains below all came from one sample that was sequenced in a study of monozygotic twins with inflammatory bowel disease. TCRdb reprocessed the 5' RACE reads and keeps a single row for each CDR3 protein, giving no DNA. The sample includes a few hundred thousand distinct CDR3 sequences. Material for sequencing was blood. These receptors all come from a human donor with ulcerative colitis or Crohn's disease, or a healthy co-twin of an affected twin (not recorded which).

This rearrangement joins TRBV2 to TRBJ1-1; TCRdb designates TRBD1, a call that cannot be tested without DNA. Looked up from germline, CDR1 is SNHLY and CDR2 is FYNNEI. The length of the CDR3 is 13 residues. The CDR3 reads CASMGQGNTEAFF.

The chain has TRBV5-1 and TRBJ1-1; TCRdb's D call, TRBD1, is unchecked because there is no DNA. The CDR3 runs 14 residues. Germline CDR1 and CDR2: SGHRS and YFSETQ. Here the CDR3 reads CASSLQGGGMEAFF.

The chain links TRBV4-2 to TRBJ2-1; no DNA is available, so the TRBD2 call from TCRdb remains unchecked. This CDR3 has 16 residues. Germline V gene lookup returns CDR1 LGHNA and CDR2 YNFKEQ. CDR3 in amino acids: CASSQELRGGQNEQFF.

This chain uses TRBV6-1 with TRBJ2-7. Per germline, CDR1 MNHNS and CDR2 SASEGT. The CDR3 runs to 14 residues. The CDR3 spells CASSDTGGPYEQYF.

The V call is TRBV7-9, the J call TRBJ2-5; the TCRdb D gene call, TRBD1, has no DNA to confirm it. The CDR3 contains 16 residues. The germline V gene encodes CDR1 SEHNR and CDR2 FQNEAQ (reference sequence). The CDR3 region is CASSPLGTGSLETQYF. The full variable domain, completed using reference TRBV7-9 and TRBJ2-5, is DTGVSQNPRHKITKRGQNVTFRCDPISEHNRLYWYRQTLGQGPEFLTYFQNEAQLEKSRLLSDRFSAERPKGSFSTLEIQRTEQGDSAMYLCASSPLGTGSLETQYFGPGTRLLVL.

V usage is TRBV4-3 and J usage is TRBJ1-5; with no DNA, the TCRdb D assignment of TRBD1 cannot be verified. There are 15 residues in the CDR3. The germline CDR1 and CDR2 sequences are LGHNA and YSLEER. This CDR3 is CASSQDEGLWQPQHF.

This chain connects TRBV7-6 to TRBJ2-7. The CDR3 loop spans 13 amino acids. Germline CDR1 reads SGHVS; CDR2 reads FNYEAQ. CDR3 sequence: CASSFEDGDEQYF.

V and J are TRBV5-5 and TRBJ1-4. The CDR3 runs 16 residues. Germline-derived CDR1 and CDR2 are SGHKS and YYEKEE (reference sequence). The CDR3 sequence is CASSLAPAVTNEKLFF.